A single sample gave rise to the 10 T cell receptor beta chains below, sequenced in a study of blood T cell repertoires in COVID-19. Produced via immunoSEQ multiplex PCR; TCRdb's table is partial and in-frame only. Of about 69,000 clones listed, roughly 80% are singletons. The sequenced material came from peripheral blood. The receptors stem from a human donor in a cohort sampled during active COVID-19.

The chain combines TRBV11-2 with TRBJ2-2, with TRBD1 as a possible D gene (6 bases). The CDR3 sequence is 16 residues long. Trimming stripped 3 bases from V and 2 bases from J, with 13 bases between. Germline assignment: CDR1 SGHAT and CDR2 FQNNGV. The CDR3 sequence is CASSLYPRGNTGELFF. In DNA, the CDR3 is TGTGCCAGCAGCTTGTACCCCAGGGGAAACACCGGGGAGCTGTTTTTT. The whole variable domain, filled in from reference TRBV11-2 and TRBJ2-2, reads EAGVAQSPRYKIIEKRQSVAFWCNPISGHATLYWYQQILGQGPKLLIQFQNNGVVDDSQLPKDRFSAERLKGVDSTLKIQPAKLEDSAVYLCASSLYPRGNTGELFFGEGSRLTVL.

This chain links TRBV5-4 with TRBJ2-5; TRBD2 matches 14 bases. After removal of 4 bases from V and 5 bases from J, the junction contained 7 bases not matched to a gene. Per germline, CDR1 SGHNT and CDR2 YYREEE (reference sequence). This CDR3 contains 16 residues. The CDR3, as DNA: TGTGCCAGCAGCCTGACTAGCGGGGGGGCCCGTGAGACCCAGTACTTC. Its translation is CASSLTSGGARETQYF.

This chain links TRBV24-1 with TRBJ1-5; 12 bases agree with TRBD1. The V gene end was trimmed by 4 bases and the J gene end by 4 bases; junction bases not matched to a gene: 4. CDR1 is KGHDR, CDR2 SFDVKD, per germline. The length of the CDR3 is 16 residues. CDR3 coding DNA: TGTGCCACCAGTGAACCGGGACAGGGGGCGAATCAGCCCCAGCATTTT. Translation gives CATSEPGQGANQPQHF.

This clone was counted between two and nine times. The chain links TRBV2 to TRBJ2-5; TRBD2 might be the D (6 bases). Deletions cut 11 bases from V and 4 bases from J, with 17 bases between. The CDR3 extends over 13 amino acids. Germline-derived CDR1 and CDR2 are SNHLY and FYNNEI. The CDR3 bases are TGTGCCGGTGGGCGGGGACCCCCAGAGACCCAGTACTTC. This translates into CAGGRGPPETQYF.

The chain employs TRBV5-6 and TRBJ2-1; a weak D match, TRBD1 (7 bases). Trimming stripped 4 bases from V and 7 bases from J, with 15 bases between. Looked up from germline, CDR1 is SGHDT and CDR2 is YYEEEE. This CDR3 is 14 amino acids long. CDR3 loop: CASSRQGGGNEQFF. The CDR3 DNA is TGTGCCAGCAGCCGACAGGGAGGAGGTAATGAGCAGTTCTTC.

This clone was seen a single time. The V gene is TRBV18, the J gene TRBJ1-3, with a weak D call TRBD1 (6 bases). This CDR3 comprises 17 residues. V was cut by 3 bases and J by 0 bases, with 15 bases left in between. Germline assignment: CDR1 KGHSH and CDR2 LQKENI. The CDR3 bases are TGTGCCAGCTCACCGCGCGGACAGTTTGCCTCTGGAAACACCATATATTTT. Residues: CASSPRGQFASGNTIYF.

J is TRBJ1-4 and V is TRBV5-5; TRBD1 matches at 8 bases. Losses at the gene ends were 5 bases for V and 4 bases for J; bases not matched to a gene: 19. This CDR3 region has 19 residues. From germline, CDR1 is SGHKS and CDR2 YYEKEE (reference sequence). The CDR3, as DNA: TGTGCCAGCAGACACACTTCTCCGGGACAGGACAAAGGTAATGAAAAACTGTTTTTT. Its protein is CASRHTSPGQDKGNEKLFF.

The CDR3 DNA sequence: TGCGCCAGCAGCTTCGGACAGGGGGATGAGACCCAGTACTTC. It translates to CASSFGQGDETQYF. The rearrangement uses TRBV5-1 and TRBJ2-5; 10 bases match TRBD1. J was trimmed by 5 bases and V by 2 bases; bases with no gene match: 3. This CDR3 has 14 residues. CDR1 is SGHRS and CDR2 is YFSETQ in the germline V gene.

The chain joins TRBV2 to TRBJ1-6; D is perhaps TRBD1 (6 bases). V was trimmed by 0 bases and J by 7 bases, leaving 16 bases between them. Germline V gene lookup returns CDR1 SNHLY and CDR2 FYNNEI. The CDR3 spans 17 residues. CDR3 in DNA: TGTGCCAGCAGTGAAGCAGGGACCAGGGGACGAAATTCACCCCTCCACTTT. It codes for CASSEAGTRGRNSPLHF.

V is TRBV29-1 and J is TRBJ1-1; no reliable D call. The CDR3 covers 12 residues. Germline V gene lookup returns CDR1 SQVTM and CDR2 ANQGSEA. The germline V and J ends were trimmed by 4 bases and 4 bases, with 10 bases remaining between them. CDR3 coding DNA: TGCAGCGTTGCTGATGGAGGCACTGAAGCTTTCTTT. Translated, it gives CSVADGGTEAFF.